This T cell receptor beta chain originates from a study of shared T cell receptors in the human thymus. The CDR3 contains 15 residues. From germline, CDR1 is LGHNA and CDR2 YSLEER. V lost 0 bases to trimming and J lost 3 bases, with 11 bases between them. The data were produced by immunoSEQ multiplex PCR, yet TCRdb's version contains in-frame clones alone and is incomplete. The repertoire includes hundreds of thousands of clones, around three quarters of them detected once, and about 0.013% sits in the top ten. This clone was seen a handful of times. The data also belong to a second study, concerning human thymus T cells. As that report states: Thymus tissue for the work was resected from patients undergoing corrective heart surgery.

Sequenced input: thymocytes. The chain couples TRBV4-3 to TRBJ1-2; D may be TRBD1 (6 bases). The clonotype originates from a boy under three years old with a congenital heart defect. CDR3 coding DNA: TGCGCCAGCAGCCAAGAGGAGGACAGCTACTATGGCTACACCTTC. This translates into CASSQEEDSYYGYTF.